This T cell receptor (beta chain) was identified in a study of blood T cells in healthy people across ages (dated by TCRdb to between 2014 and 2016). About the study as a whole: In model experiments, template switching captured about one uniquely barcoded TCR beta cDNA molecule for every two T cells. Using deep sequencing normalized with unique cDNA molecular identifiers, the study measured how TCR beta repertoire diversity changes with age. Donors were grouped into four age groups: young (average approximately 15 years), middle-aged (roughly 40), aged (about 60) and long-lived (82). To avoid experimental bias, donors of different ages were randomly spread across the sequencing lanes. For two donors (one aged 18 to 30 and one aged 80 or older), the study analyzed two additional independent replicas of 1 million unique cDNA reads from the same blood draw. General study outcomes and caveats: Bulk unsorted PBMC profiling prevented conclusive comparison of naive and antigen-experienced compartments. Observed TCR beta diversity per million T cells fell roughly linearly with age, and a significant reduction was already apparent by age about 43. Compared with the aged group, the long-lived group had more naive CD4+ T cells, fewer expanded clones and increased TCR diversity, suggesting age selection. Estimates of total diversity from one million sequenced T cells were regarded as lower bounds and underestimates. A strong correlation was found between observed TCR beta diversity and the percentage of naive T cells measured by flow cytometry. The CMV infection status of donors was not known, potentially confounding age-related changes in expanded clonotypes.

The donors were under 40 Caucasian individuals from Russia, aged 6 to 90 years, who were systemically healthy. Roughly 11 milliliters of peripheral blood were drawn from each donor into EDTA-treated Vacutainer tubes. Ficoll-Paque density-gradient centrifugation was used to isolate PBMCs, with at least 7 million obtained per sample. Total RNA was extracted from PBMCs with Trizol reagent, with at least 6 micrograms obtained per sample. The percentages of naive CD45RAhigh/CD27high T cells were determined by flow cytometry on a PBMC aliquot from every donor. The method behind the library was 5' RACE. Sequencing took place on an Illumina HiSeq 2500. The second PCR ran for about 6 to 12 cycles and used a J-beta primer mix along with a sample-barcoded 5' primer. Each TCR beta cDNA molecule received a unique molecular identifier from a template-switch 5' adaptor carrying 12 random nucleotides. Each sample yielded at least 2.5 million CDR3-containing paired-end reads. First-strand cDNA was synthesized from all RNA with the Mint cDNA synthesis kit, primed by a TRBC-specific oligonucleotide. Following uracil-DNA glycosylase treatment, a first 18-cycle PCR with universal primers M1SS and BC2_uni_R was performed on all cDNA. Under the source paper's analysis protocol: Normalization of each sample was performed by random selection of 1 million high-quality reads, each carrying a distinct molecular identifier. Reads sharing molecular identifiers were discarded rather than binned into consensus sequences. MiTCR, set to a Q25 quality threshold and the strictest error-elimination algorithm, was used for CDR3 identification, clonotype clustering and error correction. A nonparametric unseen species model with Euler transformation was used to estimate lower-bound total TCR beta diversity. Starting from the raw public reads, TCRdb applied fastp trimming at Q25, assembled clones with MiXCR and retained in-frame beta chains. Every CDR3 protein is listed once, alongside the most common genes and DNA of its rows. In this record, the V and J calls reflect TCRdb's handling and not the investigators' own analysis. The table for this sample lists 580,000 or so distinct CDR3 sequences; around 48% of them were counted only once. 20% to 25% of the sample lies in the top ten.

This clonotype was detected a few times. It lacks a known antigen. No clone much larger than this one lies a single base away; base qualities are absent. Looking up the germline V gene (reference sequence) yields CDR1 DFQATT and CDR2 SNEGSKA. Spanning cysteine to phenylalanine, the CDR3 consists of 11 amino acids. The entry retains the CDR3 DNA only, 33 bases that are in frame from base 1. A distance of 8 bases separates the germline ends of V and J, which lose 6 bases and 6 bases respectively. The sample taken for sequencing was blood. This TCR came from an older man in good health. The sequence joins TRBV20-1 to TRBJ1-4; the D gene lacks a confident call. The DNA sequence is TGCAGTGCCCCAAGGGATGAAAAACTGTTTTTT. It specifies CSAPRDEKLFF.